What follows are 2 T cell receptor beta chains derived from one specimen sequenced in a study of cytomegalovirus exposure and HLA in healthy donors. The PCR ran on 60 Vbeta and 13 Jbeta primers. Using immunoSEQ multiplex PCR, the repertoire was profiled, and TCRdb retains in-frame clones only, with some absent. The sample carries 150,000 or so clones, approximately 84% recorded once. The sample consisted of PBMCs. These receptors were collected from a man aged 25 to 40 in good health and CMV-seronegative.

This chain uses TRBV6-6 with TRBJ2-5; D unresolved. The CDR3 length is 13 residues. Germline values: CDR1 MNHNY, CDR2 SVGAGI (reference sequence). V shed 0 bases and J shed 5 bases, with 7 bases lying between them. The CDR3 DNA follows: TGTGCCAGCAGTTACTCGGGCAGGGAGACCCAGTACTTC. It translates to CASSYSGRETQYF.

The chain joins TRBV4-1 to TRBJ1-1; D not certain. Between the trimmed V and J ends, which lost 4 bases and 6 bases, there was a span of 18 bases. The V gene's germline CDR1 is MGHRA and CDR2 YSYEKL. The CDR3 spans 15 residues. CDR3 coding DNA: TGCGCCAGCAGCCCCGGGGAACGGTTCAACGCTGAAGCTTTCTTT. As protein: CASSPGERFNAEAFF.